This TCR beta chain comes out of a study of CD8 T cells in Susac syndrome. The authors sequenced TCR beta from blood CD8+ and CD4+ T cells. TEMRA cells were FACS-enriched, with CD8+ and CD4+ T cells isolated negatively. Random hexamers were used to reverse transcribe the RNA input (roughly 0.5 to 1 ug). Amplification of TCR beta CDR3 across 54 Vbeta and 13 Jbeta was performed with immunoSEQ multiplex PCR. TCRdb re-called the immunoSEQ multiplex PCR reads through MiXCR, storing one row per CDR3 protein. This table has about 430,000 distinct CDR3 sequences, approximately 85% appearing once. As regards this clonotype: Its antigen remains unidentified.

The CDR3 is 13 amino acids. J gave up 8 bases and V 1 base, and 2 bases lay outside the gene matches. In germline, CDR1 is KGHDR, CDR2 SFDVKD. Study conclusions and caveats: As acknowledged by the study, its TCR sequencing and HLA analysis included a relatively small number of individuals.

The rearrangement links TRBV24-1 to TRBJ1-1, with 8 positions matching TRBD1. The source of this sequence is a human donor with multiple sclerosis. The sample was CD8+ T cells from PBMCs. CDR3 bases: TGTGCCACCAGTGATTTCCGGACAGGGGAAGCTTTCTTT. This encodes CATSDFRTGEAFF.